These 27 T cell receptor beta chains share one sample of origin, sequenced in a study of PD-1 blockade in classical Hodgkin lymphoma. TCRdb's table, derived via immunoSEQ multiplex PCR, lists solely in-frame clones and lacks some. The repertoire holds tens of thousands of clones, with 70% to 90% as singletons. Time point of the sample: cycle 4 day 1 (C4D1), after around six weeks of nivolumab. After autologous stem cell transplantation all patients relapsed, and prior brentuximab vedotin exposure differed between cohorts. The sequencing here drew on peripheral blood mononuclear cells (PBMCs), taken before the fourth cycle of nivolumab. Receptor source: a human donor with classical Hodgkin lymphoma.

This clone came up once. The J gene is TRBJ2-3, the V gene TRBV7-9, with D perhaps matching TRBD2 (6 bases). Germline V lookup: CDR1 SEHNR, CDR2 FQNEAQ (reference sequence). The CDR3 is made up of 15 amino acids. Trimming removed 4 bases from V and 4 bases from J, with 15 bases in between. The CDR3 DNA is TGTGCCAGCAGCTCCGGAGGGGTTAGGGCAGATACGCAGTATTTT. Residues: CASSSGGVRADTQYF.

The CDR3 is CASSFLGSYNSPLHF. CDR3 DNA sequence: TGTGCCAGCAGCTTTCTTGGGTCCTATAATTCACCCCTCCACTTT. The chain is built from TRBV7-9 and TRBJ1-6; no definite D call. Germline values: CDR1 SEHNR, CDR2 FQNEAQ (reference sequence). The CDR3 runs 15 residues. V was clipped by 3 bases and J by 1 base, with 7 bases between them.

This clone was seen once. V gene TRBV19 combines with J gene TRBJ2-3; TRBD2 matches 13 bases. The CDR3 has 15 residues. With V trimmed by 5 bases and J by 4 bases, 3 bases remained unmatched. Germline-derived CDR1 and CDR2 are LNHDA and SQIVND (reference sequence). The CDR3 bases are TGTGCCAGTAGTTTCACTAGCGGGGGGGCAGATACGCAGTATTTT. This encodes CASSFTSGGADTQYF.

The V and J genes are TRBV14 and TRBJ1-5, with D possibly TRBD1 on 5 matching bases. V lost 1 base and J 0 bases, leaving 13 bases between the germline ends. The CDR3 runs 17 residues. The germline V gene has CDR1 SGHDN and CDR2 FVKESK. The CDR3 DNA sequence: TGTGCCAGCAGCCAAGTGAGGGGATCCCCTAGCAATCAGCCCCAGCATTTT. Amino acid sequence: CASSQVRGSPSNQPQHF.

This rearrangement joins TRBV5-1 to TRBJ1-3, with D possibly TRBD1 on 5 matching bases. The V end lost 0 bases, the J end lost 0 bases, and 7 bases lay between the germline ends. The CDR3 has 15 amino acids. From germline, CDR1 is SGHRS and CDR2 YFSETQ. CDR3 sequence: CASSLVGGSGNTIYF. In nucleotides, the CDR3 is TGCGCCAGCAGCTTGGTTGGGGGCTCTGGAAACACCATATATTTT.

On this clone: Other DNA sequences within the sample encode an identical CDR3. The rearrangement joins TRBV14 to TRBJ2-3, with D unclear. V was trimmed by 3 bases and J by 4 bases, leaving 2 bases between them. Germline-derived CDR1 and CDR2 are SGHDN and FVKESK. The CDR3 spans 11 residues. CDR3 residues: CASSQADTQYF. CDR3 nucleotides: TGTGCCAGCAGCCAGGCAGATACGCAGTATTTT.

This clone was observed once. The rearrangement links TRBV6-1 to TRBJ1-5; a weak D match, TRBD1 (5 bases). The germline CDR1 and CDR2 sequences are MNHNS and SASEGT. The CDR3 is 14 residues long. Trimming took 7 bases from V and 3 from J, leaving 13 bases between them. The CDR3 here is CASTGTLVNQPQHF. In nucleotides, the CDR3 is TGTGCCAGCACCGGGACCTTAGTCAATCAGCCCCAGCATTTT.

V usage is TRBV29-1 and J usage is TRBJ2-4, with D perhaps TRBD1 (5 bases). In germline, CDR1 is SQVTM, CDR2 ANQGSEA. Trimming shortened V by 4 bases and J by 2 bases, and 9 bases separated the two germline ends. The CDR3 consists of 13 residues. CDR3 region: CSVGAGPKNIQYF. The CDR3 nucleotides are TGCAGCGTTGGGGCAGGGCCCAAAAACATTCAGTACTTC.

The J gene is TRBJ2-2, the V gene TRBV25-1; 9 bases line up with TRBD2. This CDR3 contains 16 residues. CDR1 is MGHDK and CDR2 is SYGVNS in the germline V gene. With V trimmed by 4 bases and J by 6 bases, 9 bases remained unmatched. CDR3 protein: CASSAGGGARPGELFF. The CDR3 region has the DNA TGTGCCAGCAGTGCAGGCGGGGGGGCCCGACCCGGGGAGCTGTTTTTT.

In nucleotides, the CDR3 is TGTGCCAGCAGTAAACCGGGACAGGGGGCGAGGGAGCAGTACTTC. It translates to CASSKPGQGAREQYF. The rearrangement links TRBV28 to TRBJ2-7; 12 positions match TRBD1. CDR3 size: 15 residues. J lost 7 bases, V lost 5 bases, and 9 bases had no gene match. CDR1 MDHEN and CDR2 SYDVKM come from the germline V gene.

The rearrangement links TRBV6-5 to TRBJ1-1, with D perhaps TRBD1 (5 bases). With 2 bases removed from V and 5 bases from J, the gap between germline ends came to 12 bases. Germline V gene data show CDR1 as MNHEY and CDR2 as SVGAGI. CDR3 length: 14 residues. CDR3: CASSYGQGGTEAFF. Here the CDR3 DNA reads TGTGCCAGCAGTTACGGCCAGGGAGGGACTGAAGCTTTCTTT.

This chain uses TRBV30 with TRBJ2-1; the D gene is possibly TRBD2 (7 bases). This CDR3 has 14 residues. The V gene's germline CDR1 is GTSNPN and CDR2 SVGIG (reference sequence). Trimming stripped 5 bases from V and 7 bases from J, with 18 bases between. The CDR3 is CAWEGGAKGNEQFF. The CDR3 DNA follows: TGTGCCTGGGAGGGGGGGGCGAAAGGGAATGAGCAGTTCTTC.

Turning to this clone: This specimen includes other DNA sequences encoding the same CDR3. The rearrangement joins TRBV5-1 to TRBJ2-5; D not certain. Germline V gene sequence: CDR1 SGHRS, CDR2 YFSETQ. This CDR3 has 13 amino acids. V lost 0 bases, J lost 4 bases, and 7 bases lay in between. This CDR3 reads CASSLAGLETQYF. CDR3 nucleotide sequence: TGCGCCAGCAGCTTGGCTGGGTTAGAGACCCAGTACTTC.

The chain joins TRBV29-1 to TRBJ1-1, with D uncertain. Deletions cut 1 base from V and 3 bases from J, with 9 bases between. This CDR3 has 13 amino acids. Germline V gives CDR1 SQVTM, CDR2 ANQGSEA. The CDR3: CSVEVEIYTEAFF. The CDR3 bases are TGCAGCGTTGAAGTGGAAATTTACACTGAAGCTTTCTTT.

This chain connects TRBV5-5 to TRBJ2-5; D is uncertain. Trimming stripped 4 bases from V and 5 bases from J, with 12 bases between. The CDR3 length is 13 residues. Germline lookup yields CDR1 SGHKS and CDR2 YYEKEE (reference sequence). The CDR3 spells CASSPGSQETQYF. The CDR3 DNA is TGTGCCAGCAGCCCGGGTTCTCAGGAGACCCAGTACTTC. Using reference TRBV5-5 and TRBJ2-5 for the parts outside the CDR3, the full variable domain is DAGVTQSPTHLIKTRGQQVTLRCSPISGHKSVSWYQQVLGQGPQFIFQYYEKEERGRGNFPDRFSARQFPNYSSELNVNALLLGDSALYLCASSPGSQETQYFGPGTRLLVL.

The chain recombines TRBV5-1 with TRBJ1-4; 7 nucleotides align to TRBD1. Trimming took 4 bases from V and 5 from J; bases not matched to a gene: 5. Germline values: CDR1 SGHRS, CDR2 YFSETQ. The CDR3 runs 14 residues. The CDR3: CASSGGTENEKLFF. CDR3 bases: TGCGCCAGCAGCGGCGGGACAGAAAATGAAAAACTGTTTTTT.

V gene TRBV5-1 combines with J gene TRBJ2-1; a possible D gene is TRBD2 (5 bases). CDR1 and CDR2 (germline): SGHRS, YFSETQ. The CDR3 has 13 amino acids. V was clipped by 1 base and J by 7 bases, with 9 bases between them. The CDR3: CASSLIPGNEQFF. The DNA of the CDR3 is TGCGCCAGCAGCTTGATCCCGGGGAATGAGCAGTTCTTC.

V is TRBV28 and J is TRBJ2-7; weak D call: TRBD2 (5 bases). The V and J ends lost 6 bases and 9 bases respectively, with 21 bases between them. Germline V lookup: CDR1 MDHEN, CDR2 SYDVKM. This CDR3 region has 14 residues. The CDR3 sequence: CASSKPGLGSRQYF. DNA for the CDR3: TGTGCCAGCAGCAAACCAGGACTGGGGTCCAGGCAGTACTTC.

The CDR3 protein is CAWETGADTIYF. CDR3 coding DNA: TGTGCCTGGGAGACAGGGGCGGACACCATATATTTT. This sequence joins TRBV30 and TRBJ1-3, with 8 bases identical to TRBD1. CDR1 is GTSNPN, CDR2 SVGIG, per germline (reference sequence). V was clipped by 5 bases and J by 8 bases; unmatched bases: 5. The CDR3 covers 12 residues.

This clone has only one observation. The chain links TRBV13 to TRBJ2-5; TRBD1 matches at 8 bases. The CDR3 spans 15 residues. The ends lost 5 bases at V and 4 bases at J; junction bases unmatched: 9. The V gene's germline CDR1 is PRHDT and CDR2 FYEKMQ (reference sequence). CDR3 DNA sequence: TGTGCCAGCAGCCACCGACAGGGGATGGGAGAGACCCAGTACTTC. Its protein product is CASSHRQGMGETQYF.

This chain joins TRBV5-1 and TRBJ2-1, with D hard to call. Germline lookup yields CDR1 SGHRS and CDR2 YFSETQ. The CDR3 is 14 amino acids. Deletions cut 0 bases from V and 8 bases from J, with 12 bases between. This chain's CDR3 is CASSLGTPIDEQFF. DNA for the CDR3: TGCGCCAGCAGCTTGGGGACGCCGATAGATGAGCAGTTCTTC.

The CDR3 spells CASSSRTGDFMNTEAFF. The CDR3 DNA reads TGTGCCAGCAGCTCCCGGACAGGGGACTTTATGAACACTGAAGCTTTCTTT. The J gene is TRBJ1-1, the V gene TRBV11-2, with 9 nucleotides matching TRBD1. The CDR3 extends over 17 amino acids. Germline CDR1 is SGHAT and CDR2 is FQNNGV. J was trimmed by 0 bases and V by 4 bases; bases with no gene match: 9.

This clone was picked up a small number of times. The genes are TRBV2 and TRBJ2-7, with 9 bases identical to TRBD1. Germline V gene data show CDR1 as SNHLY and CDR2 as FYNNEI. The CDR3 length is 13 residues. With V trimmed by 10 bases and J by 2 bases, 6 bases remained unmatched. The CDR3 loop is CATVRDRAYEQYF. CDR3 DNA sequence: TGTGCCACCGTCCGGGACAGGGCCTACGAGCAGTACTTC.

CDR3 nucleotide sequence: TGTGCCAGCAGCGACACGGGACAGAATTACGAGCAGTACTTC. Translation: CASSDTGQNYEQYF. This chain links TRBV11-2 with TRBJ2-7, with TRBD1 identical over 7 bases. Losses at the gene ends were 5 bases for V and 4 bases for J; bases not matched to a gene: 8. This CDR3 contains 14 residues. The germline V gene has CDR1 SGHAT and CDR2 FQNNGV. Full variable domain (remainder filled in from reference TRBV11-2 and TRBJ2-7): EAGVAQSPRYKIIEKRQSVAFWCNPISGHATLYWYQQILGQGPKLLIQFQNNGVVDDSQLPKDRFSAERLKGVDSTLKIQPAKLEDSAVYLCASSDTGQNYEQYFGPGTRLTVT.

The rearrangement uses TRBV7-9 and TRBJ1-1; 7 nucleotides align to TRBD1. V lost 8 bases and J lost 6; bases outside the gene matches: 12. CDR3 length: 14 amino acids. Looked up from germline, CDR1 is SEHNR and CDR2 is FQNEAQ (reference sequence). CDR3 amino acids: CASQVKQGGAEAFF. CDR3 bases: TGTGCCAGCCAGGTAAAGCAGGGGGGCGCTGAAGCTTTCTTT. The full variable domain, in which reference TRBV7-9 and TRBJ1-1 provide the parts outside the CDR3, is DTGVSQNPRHKITKRGQNVTFRCDPISEHNRLYWYRQTLGQGPEFLTYFQNEAQLEKSRLLSDRFSAERPKGSFSTLEIQRTEQGDSAMYLCASQVKQGGAEAFFGQGTRLTVV.

This chain connects TRBV5-1 to TRBJ1-4; D call uncertain. The CDR3 contains 15 residues. Deletions cut 0 bases from V and 2 bases from J, with 8 bases between. The germline CDR1 and CDR2 sequences are SGHRS and YFSETQ. CDR3: CASSLAVGTNEKLFF. The CDR3 DNA follows: TGCGCCAGCAGCTTGGCGGTCGGGACTAATGAAAAACTGTTTTTT.

V is TRBV29-1 and J is TRBJ2-7; 11 nucleotides line up with TRBD1. Losses at the gene ends were 1 base for V and 3 bases for J; bases not matched to a gene: 2. Germline lookup yields CDR1 SQVTM and CDR2 ANQGSEA. The length of the CDR3 is 14 residues. CDR3 nucleotide sequence: TGCAGCGTTGAAGCTGGGACAGGGGGCTACGAGCAGTACTTC. It specifies CSVEAGTGGYEQYF.